The 24 T cell receptor beta chains below come from one sample, sequenced in a study of T cells after yellow fever vaccination. TCRdb re-analysed the 5' RACE reads in MiXCR, keeping a single row per CDR3 protein. The data show around 46,000 distinct CDR3 sequences, roughly 7.3% seen once. The sequenced sample was CD8+ T cells sorted from PBMCs, obtained less than 16 days after the first yellow fever vaccination. Receptors originate from a man aged 18 to 29 who received the YFV17D yellow fever vaccine.

This clonotype was recorded only once. Its ends do not fully match the called genes, so a read error is possible. The chain is built from TRBV20-1 and TRBJ2-3; 9 positions agree with TRBD2. The germline V gene has CDR1 DFQATT and CDR2 SNEGSKA (reference sequence). The CDR3 loop spans 15 amino acids. The CDR3 sequence: CCARERTSAGDTQYF. The CDR3 coding sequence is TGCTGTGCTAGAGAACGGACTAGCGCGGGAGATACGCAGTATTTT.

This clonotype was picked up many times. V gene TRBV6-5 combines with J gene TRBJ1-4; D is ambiguous. The CDR3 is 16 amino acids. V lost 2 bases to trimming and J lost 4 bases, with 14 bases between them. The germline V gene has CDR1 MNHEY and CDR2 SVGAGI. DNA for the CDR3: TGTGCCAGCAGTTACGCTTACTGGGGAAGTAATGAAAAACTGTTTTTT. Translation gives CASSYAYWGSNEKLFF.

This clonotype has just a few counts. The rearrangement uses TRBV13 and TRBJ2-5; 7 bases align to TRBD2. V dropped 4 bases and J dropped 0; count of bases not matched to a gene: 2. The CDR3 contains 14 residues. Germline V gene data show CDR1 as PRHDT and CDR2 as FYEKMQ (reference sequence). The DNA for the CDR3 is TGTGCCAGCAGCTCAGGACTAGACCAAGAGACCCAGTACTTC. Protein sequence: CASSSGLDQETQYF.

As concerns this clonotype: Given a much more abundant clone one base away, this may be a read error. The genes are TRBV6-5 and TRBJ2-7; D is undetermined. CDR3 size: 12 residues. The germline V gene has CDR1 MNHEY and CDR2 SVGAGI. V lost 5 bases to trimming and J lost 2 bases, with 7 bases between them. The CDR3 coding sequence is TGTGCCAGCAGTCGGGCTACCTACGAGCAGTACTTC. This sequence encodes CASSRATYEQYF.

This clonotype has more than one count but fewer than ten. The chain recombines TRBV27 with TRBJ1-6, with D perhaps TRBD1 (5 bases). The germline CDR1 and CDR2 sequences are MNHEY and SMNVEV (reference sequence). Trimming took off 7 bases at V and 3 bases at J, with 16 bases between the two ends. The CDR3 contains 16 residues. The chain's CDR3 is CASTRALSDYNSPLHF. CDR3 sequence (DNA): TGTGCCAGCACCAGGGCTCTTTCGGACTATAATTCACCCCTCCACTTT.

This clonotype was observed at least ten times. The rearrangement joins TRBV12-3 or TRBV12-4 to TRBJ2-7; D call uncertain. This CDR3 has 13 residues. V was pared by 5 bases and J by 0 bases, with 8 bases between. The chain's CDR3 is CASSPRLSYEQYF. CDR3 in DNA: TGTGCCAGCAGTCCTAGGCTCTCCTACGAGCAGTACTTC.

At least ten counts were recorded for this clonotype. The CDR3 sequence is CASSPRTGELFF. CDR3 nucleotides: TGCGCCAGCAGCCCCCGGACCGGGGAGCTGTTTTTT. V gene TRBV5-1 combines with J gene TRBJ2-2; D call uncertain. This CDR3 is built from 12 residues. V lost 4 bases to trimming and J lost 5 bases, with 6 bases between them. Germline V gene sequence: CDR1 SGHRS, CDR2 YFSETQ. The variable domain in full, with the rest retrieved from reference TRBV5-1 and TRBJ2-2, is KAGVTQTPRYLIKTRGQQVTLSCSPISGHRSVSWYQQTPGQGLQFLFEYFSETQRNKGNFPGRFSGRQFSNSRSEMNVSTLELGDSALYLCASSPRTGELFFGEGSRLTVL.

This clonotype was detected many times. The chain uses TRBV20-1 and TRBJ2-5, with 7 bases matching TRBD2. Germline V gives CDR1 DFQATT, CDR2 SNEGSKA (reference sequence). The CDR3 runs 15 residues. V gave up 0 bases and J gave up 4 bases; unmatched junction bases: 8. In nucleotides, the CDR3 is TGCAGTGCTAGAGAAATTACATCGGGGGGAGAGACCCAGTACTTC. Translating gives CSAREITSGGETQYF.

This chain joins TRBV7-2 and TRBJ1-3, with D perhaps TRBD1 (5 bases). CDR1 and CDR2 (germline): SGHTA, FQGNSA. The CDR3 loop spans 13 amino acids. Trimming cost V 3 bases and J 7 bases, with 10 bases left between them. The CDR3 DNA reads as TGTGCCAGCAGCTTGATACCAGGGAACACCATATATTTT. Translated: CASSLIPGNTIYF.

This clonotype was observed a few times. The chain uses TRBV4-3 and TRBJ2-2; either TRBD1 or TRBD2 may fit D (5 bases each). CDR1 and CDR2 (germline): LGHNA, YSLEER. The CDR3 is 16 amino acids. Trimming shortened V by 1 base and J by 7 bases, and 16 bases separated the two germline ends. The DNA for the CDR3 is TGCGCCAGCAGCCAAGTAATCGGCAGGGCGGGCGGGGAGCTGTTTTTT. Residues: CASSQVIGRAGGELFF.

This clonotype was seen repeatedly, ten times or more. The V call is TRBV5-1, the J call TRBJ2-3; 13 nucleotides align to TRBD2. Trimming removed 7 bases from V and 6 bases from J; junction bases left unmatched: 5. Looked up from germline, CDR1 is SGHRS and CDR2 is YFSETQ. The CDR3 loop spans 14 amino acids. The CDR3 nucleotides read TGCGCCAGCCGACTAGCGGGGGGAAGCGATACGCAGTATTTT. It is translated as CASRLAGGSDTQYF.

With respect to this clonotype: A much larger clonotype is one base distant, so this may be a read error. The chain uses TRBV3-1 and TRBJ1-2; D perhaps matches TRBD1 (6 bases). The V end lost 5 bases, the J end lost 7 bases, and 20 bases lay between the germline ends. The CDR3 totals 15 residues. CDR1 and CDR2 (germline): LGHDT, YNNKEL (reference sequence). CDR3 sequence: CASSGRGERKGGYTF. CDR3 sequence (DNA): TGTGCCAGCAGCGGGAGGGGGGAGAGGAAGGGTGGCTACACCTTC.

This clonotype was recorded at least ten times. The chain carries TRBV25-1 and TRBJ2-3; 12 bases fit TRBD2. The CDR3 has 17 residues. The V and J ends lost 1 base and 2 bases, in that order; junction bases with no gene match: 4. The germline V gene has CDR1 MGHDK and CDR2 SYGVNS. Written as DNA, the CDR3 is TGTGCCAGCAGTGAATCTAGGACTAGCGGGGTCACAGATACGCAGTATTTT. It codes for CASSESRTSGVTDTQYF.

In its sample, this clonotype was seen many times. The chain employs TRBV5-6 and TRBJ2-2; TRBD2 matches at 7 bases. This CDR3 comprises 17 residues. Germline V gene sequence: CDR1 SGHDT, CDR2 YYEEEE. The ends lost 1 base at V and 0 bases at J; junction bases unmatched: 6. CDR3 in amino acids: CASSLIKAGTNTGELFF. CDR3 bases: TGTGCCAGCAGCTTGATTAAAGCGGGGACGAACACCGGGGAGCTGTTTTTT. Variable domain in full (rest from reference TRBV5-6 and TRBJ2-2): DAGVTQSPTHLIKTRGQQVTLRCSPKSGHDTVSWYQQALGQGPQFIFQYYEEEERQRGNFPDRFSGHQFPNYSSELNVNALLLGDSALYLCASSLIKAGTNTGELFFGEGSRLTVL.

This clonotype occurred many times. The V and J genes are TRBV28 and TRBJ2-3, with D uncertain. There are 13 residues in the CDR3. Germline CDR1 MDHEN, CDR2 SYDVKM. Trimming removed 3 bases from V and 5 bases from J, with 9 bases in between. The DNA for the CDR3 is TGTGCCAGCAGTTTCCGTTCGCTAGATACGCAGTATTTT. This codes for CASSFRSLDTQYF.

The gene calls are TRBV6-5 and TRBJ2-5, with D hard to call. The CDR3 totals 16 residues. Germline CDR1 reads MNHEY; CDR2 reads SVGAGI. V lost 1 base, J lost 0 bases, and 12 bases lay in between. CDR3 loop: CASSYFFGLYQETQYF. As DNA, the CDR3 is TGTGCCAGCAGTTACTTTTTCGGCCTGTACCAAGAGACCCAGTACTTC.

This clonotype has just a few counts. The genes are TRBV5-6 and TRBJ2-7, with a possible D match to TRBD1 (5 bases). The ends were cut back, 2 bases at V and 4 bases at J, with 13 bases in the middle. Germline values: CDR1 SGHDT, CDR2 YYEEEE. The CDR3 length is 14 residues. CDR3 loop: CASSLGVPAYEQYV. CDR3 bases: TGTGCCAGCAGCTTAGGGGTCCCAGCTTACGAGCAGTACGTC.

For this clonotype: This may arise from a read error, as a much more abundant clone is one base away. The V call is TRBV14, the J call TRBJ2-3, with D possibly being TRBD1 (5 bases). Germline lookup yields CDR1 SGHDN and CDR2 FVKESK. The CDR3 contains 11 residues. CDR3: CASSLGARQFF. The CDR3 DNA is TGTGCCAGCAGCCTAGGGGCCAGGCAGTTTTTT.

This clonotype was counted many times. The V gene is TRBV5-1, the J gene TRBJ2-1, with D possibly TRBD1 on 5 matching bases. Germline V gives CDR1 SGHRS, CDR2 YFSETQ. There are 14 residues in the CDR3. V was clipped by 0 bases and J by 8 bases, with 12 bases between them. CDR3 sequence: CASSLVQGPDEQFF. The CDR3 region has the DNA TGCGCCAGCAGCTTGGTGCAGGGTCCGGATGAGCAGTTCTTC. The whole variable domain, filled in from reference TRBV5-1 and TRBJ2-1, reads KAGVTQTPRYLIKTRGQQVTLSCSPISGHRSVSWYQQTPGQGLQFLFEYFSETQRNKGNFPGRFSGRQFSNSRSEMNVSTLELGDSALYLCASSLVQGPDEQFFGPGTRLTVL.

This clonotype was recorded at least ten times. The V gene is TRBV11-2, the J gene TRBJ2-5; 15 positions match TRBD2. CDR3 length: 18 residues. Germline lookup yields CDR1 SGHAT and CDR2 FQNNGV. The J segment lost 4 bases and the V segment lost 0 bases, leaving 6 bases of the junction unmatched. The CDR3 loop is CASSLDGLAGGRGETQYF. CDR3 sequence (DNA): TGTGCCAGCAGCTTAGATGGACTAGCGGGGGGGCGGGGAGAGACCCAGTACTTC.

This chain uses TRBV7-9 with TRBJ2-3; possibly TRBD1 for D (6 bases). The germline gives CDR1 SEHNR, CDR2 FQNEAQ (reference sequence). This CDR3 contains 16 residues. Deletions cut 6 bases from V and 4 bases from J, with 20 bases between. As DNA, the CDR3 is TGTGCCAGCAGTATCAGACAGGCGTCTGATCCAGATACGCAGTATTTT. This encodes CASSIRQASDPDTQYF.

This clonotype was counted ten times or more. J is TRBJ2-7 and V is TRBV6-1; tentative D call: TRBD1 (5 bases). Germline V gene sequence: CDR1 MNHNS, CDR2 SASEGT. Trimming left V 0 bases short and J 3 bases short, with 9 bases between. The CDR3 is 14 amino acids. The CDR3 DNA reads TGTGCCAGCAGTGAAGCTGGGCAGGGCTACGAGCAGTACTTC. Translated, it gives CASSEAGQGYEQYF.

This clonotype was seen at least ten times. The chain is built from TRBV12-5 and TRBJ1-5; D might be TRBD1 (5 bases). Germline lookup yields CDR1 LGHNT and CDR2 FRNRAP. The germline V and J ends were trimmed by 0 bases and 3 bases, with 18 bases remaining between them. The CDR3 runs to 18 residues. This CDR3 reads CASGLVRYPGLINQPQHF. The CDR3 DNA reads TGTGCTAGTGGTTTGGTACGGTACCCGGGACTCATCAATCAGCCCCAGCATTTT.

This clonotype was detected only a few times. The rearrangement links TRBV7-9 to TRBJ2-5; no clear D gene. Looked up from germline, CDR1 is SEHNR and CDR2 is FQNEAQ (reference sequence). CDR3 length equals 14 residues. V was pared by 4 bases and J by 1 base, with 10 bases between. CDR3 bases: TGTGCCAGCAGCTGTAGGGCCTTCCAAGAGACCCAGTACTTC. Its protein product is CASSCRAFQETQYF. The variable domain in full, completed from reference TRBV7-9 and TRBJ2-5, reads DTGVSQNPRHKITKRGQNVTFRCDPISEHNRLYWYRQTLGQGPEFLTYFQNEAQLEKSRLLSDRFSAERPKGSFSTLEIQRTEQGDSAMYLCASSCRAFQETQYFGPGTRLLVL.